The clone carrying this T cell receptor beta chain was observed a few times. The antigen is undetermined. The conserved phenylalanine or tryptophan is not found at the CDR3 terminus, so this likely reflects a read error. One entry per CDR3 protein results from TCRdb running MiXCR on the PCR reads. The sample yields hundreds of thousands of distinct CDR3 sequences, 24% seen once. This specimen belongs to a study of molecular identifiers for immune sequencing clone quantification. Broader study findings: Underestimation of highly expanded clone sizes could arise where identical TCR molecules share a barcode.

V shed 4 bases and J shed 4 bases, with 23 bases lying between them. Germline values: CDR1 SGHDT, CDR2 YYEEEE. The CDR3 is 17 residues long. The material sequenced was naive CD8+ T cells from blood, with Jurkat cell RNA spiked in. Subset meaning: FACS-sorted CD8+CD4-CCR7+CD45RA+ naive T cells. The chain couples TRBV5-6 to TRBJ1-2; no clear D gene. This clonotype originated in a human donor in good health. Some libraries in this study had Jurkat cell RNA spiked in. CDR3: CASSPQQSTVFTYGYTS. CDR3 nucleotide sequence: TGTGCCAGCAGCCCCCAACAGTCGACGGTGTTTACCTATGGCTACACCTCC.